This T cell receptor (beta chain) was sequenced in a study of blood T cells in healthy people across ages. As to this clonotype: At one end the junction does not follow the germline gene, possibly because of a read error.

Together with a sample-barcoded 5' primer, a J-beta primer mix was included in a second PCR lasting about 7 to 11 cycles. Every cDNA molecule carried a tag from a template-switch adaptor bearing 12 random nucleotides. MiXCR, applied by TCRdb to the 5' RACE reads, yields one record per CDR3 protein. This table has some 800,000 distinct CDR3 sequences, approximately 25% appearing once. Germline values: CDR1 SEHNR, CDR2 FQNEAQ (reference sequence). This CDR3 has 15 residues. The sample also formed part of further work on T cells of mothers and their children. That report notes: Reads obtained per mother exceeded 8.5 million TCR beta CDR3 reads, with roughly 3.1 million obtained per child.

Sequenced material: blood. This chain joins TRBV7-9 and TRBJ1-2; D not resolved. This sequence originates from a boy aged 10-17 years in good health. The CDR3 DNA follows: TGTGCCAGCAGCCGCCGTAGTCGAGATAACTGTGGCTACACCTTC. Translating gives CASSRRSRDNCGYTF.